This T cell receptor (beta chain) was obtained from a study of graft-versus-host responses after intestinal transplantation. Looking at the study overall: Recipients had transplants, and these were multivisceral, liver-intestinal, or isolated intestinal.

Sequenced by immunoSEQ multiplex PCR; TCRdb stores in-frame clones only, minus some. This sample has 70,000 or so clones, with nearly 85% found just once. As concerns this clone: What it binds is not known.

Germline CDR1 is SGHVS and CDR2 is FNYEAQ. V gave up 2 bases and J gave up 0 bases, with 8 bases separating them. The CDR3 loop spans 15 amino acids. The gene calls are TRBV7-6 and TRBJ1-5; D not resolved. Sequences were derived from unstimulated CD4+ T cells sorted from spleen or lymph node cells, sampled before transplant. This sequence originates from a human donor who was the organ donor for an intestinal transplant. The CDR3 protein is CASSLRQYSNQPQHF. CDR3 in DNA: TGTGCCAGCAGCTTAAGACAATATAGCAATCAGCCCCAGCATTTT.